The sequence of this TCR beta chain was determined in a study of cytomegalovirus exposure and HLA in healthy donors. Study background: The same platform used for the approximately 670 first-cohort repertoires was also used for the 100 to 150 validation repertoires, as a later analysis reported.

Comments on this clone: Its antigen is as yet unknown.

This CDR3 has 14 amino acids. V shed 4 bases, J shed 4 bases, and the junction held 4 bases outside the gene matches. The germline gives CDR1 SGHRS, CDR2 YFSETQ. The study, taken as a whole, reports: Rarity held for most TCR sequences, but there were some public TCRs that occurred in many donors.

Profiling relied on immunoSEQ multiplex PCR, and the TCRdb table lists in-frame clones only, not all of them. This sample carries some 220,000 clones, about 90% of them seen once, and the ten largest clones take roughly 1%. The sequenced sample was PBMCs. The sequence was collected from a woman aged 18-29 years in good health and CMV-seronegative. The chain uses TRBV5-1 and TRBJ1-4; 7 bases align to TRBD1. The CDR3 DNA reads TGCGCCAGCAGCCCCGGGACAGTTAATGAAAAACTGTTTTTT. Residues: CASSPGTVNEKLFF.